The 7 T cell receptor beta chains below come from one sample, sequenced in a study of T-cell reconstitution after alpha-beta-depleted transplantation in children. Researchers prepared the TCRbeta library using unique molecular identifiers, the study reports. In TCRdb, the PCR reads were re-called with MiXCR into one record per CDR3 protein. The table shows approximately 340,000 distinct CDR3 sequences, with approximately 10% occurring only once. The starting material was PBMCs from the stem cell graft donor, obtained from the stem cell graft. The receptors originated from a human donor who donated a stem cell graft to a child with acute lymphoblastic leukemia.

In this sample, this clonotype turned up a few times. V usage is TRBV3-1 and J usage is TRBJ1-6; D unresolved. The CDR3 totals 15 residues. Between the trimmed V and J ends, which lost 0 bases and 4 bases, there was a span of 7 bases. Germline V lookup: CDR1 LGHDT, CDR2 YNNKEL (reference sequence). CDR3 in DNA: TGTGCCAGCAGCCAAGATGGAGAATATAATTCACCCCTCCACTTT. Translated: CASSQDGEYNSPLHF.

This clonotype was observed at least ten times. The chain uses TRBV5-1 and TRBJ2-1; the D call may be TRBD1 or TRBD2 (6 bases each). V was pared by 0 bases and J by 3 bases, with 10 bases between. The germline V gene has CDR1 SGHRS and CDR2 YFSETQ. The CDR3 consists of 15 residues. In nucleotides, the CDR3 is TGCGCCAGCAGCTTGGGACAGGACTACTACAATGAGCAGTTCTTC. It translates to CASSLGQDYYNEQFF.

The chain has TRBV29-1 and TRBJ2-7; D is uncertain. Germline V gives CDR1 SQVTM, CDR2 ANQGSEA. V lost 4 bases, J lost 6 bases, and 13 bases lay in between. The CDR3 length is 12 residues. CDR3 sequence (DNA): TGCAGCGTTGTAGCCAGCAACGTCGAGCAGTACTTC. Translation: CSVVASNVEQYF.

The chain couples TRBV5-6 to TRBJ2-7, with 8 bases identical to TRBD1. The CDR3 is made up of 15 amino acids. Germline V gene sequence: CDR1 SGHDT, CDR2 YYEEEE. V gave up 0 bases and J gave up 2 bases; unmatched junction bases: 4. DNA for the CDR3: TGTGCCAGCAGCTTGGCGGGACAGGCAGCCTACGAGCAGTACTTC. This translates into CASSLAGQAAYEQYF.

Regarding this clonotype: The junction does not match germline at one end; this may be a read error. V gene TRBV7-2 combines with J gene TRBJ1-1, with 7 positions matching TRBD1. The germline gives CDR1 SGHTA, CDR2 FQGNSA. This CDR3 region has 14 residues. The CDR3 bases are TGTGCCAGCAGCGTGGGACAGATGAGGACTGACGCTTTCTTT. It codes for CASSVGQMRTDAFF.

This clonotype was observed a handful of times. The CDR3 here is CASSPRDRPFETQYF. In DNA form, the CDR3 reads TGTGCCAGCAGCCCTCGGGACCGCCCGTTTGAGACCCAGTACTTC. V is TRBV9 and J is TRBJ2-5, with D possibly being TRBD1 or TRBD2 (5 bases each). Germline CDR1 SGDLS, CDR2 YYNGEE. There are 15 residues in the CDR3. The V end was cut by 4 bases, the J end by 5 bases, with 18 bases between.

A note on this clonotype: A much bigger clone sits one base away, suggesting this may be a read error. The chain combines TRBV7-2 with TRBJ2-5, with 13 positions matching TRBD2. The CDR3 has 16 amino acids. Trimming cost V 0 bases and J 7 bases; bases outside gene matches: 5. CDR1 SGHTA and CDR2 FQGNSA come from the germline V gene. The CDR3 DNA reads TGTGCCAGCAGCTTAGCCAGGACTAGCGGGAGTGGGACCCAGTACTTC. This encodes CASSLARTSGSGTQYF. Using reference TRBV7-2 and TRBJ2-5 for the parts outside the CDR3, the full variable domain is GAGVSQSPSNKVTEKGKDVELRCDPISGHTALYWYRQSLGQGLEFLIYFQGNSAPDKSGLPSDRFSAERTGGSVSTLTIQRTQQEDSAVYLCASSLARTSGSGTQYFGPGTRLLVL.